Listed below are T cell receptor beta chains from one sample, sequenced in a study of cytomegalovirus exposure and HLA in healthy donors. Libraries were prepared by immunoSEQ multiplex PCR; TCRdb keeps only in-frame clonotypes and omits some of them. The sample lists 150,000 to 200,000 clones, roughly 77% occurring once. Sequenced input: PBMCs. The receptor source for this set is a woman aged 50 to 60 in good health and CMV-seronegative. The CDR3 runs from the conserved cysteine through the conserved F or W. A D gene is named only where the DNA matches it firmly. The size of a clone is reported for some rows only, either as once, few or many, or as a class for expanded clones.

>-|-|TRBV7-9|TRBJ1-5
TGTGCCAGCAGCTTACCCAGGGCGTGGGATCAGCCCCAGCATTTT
CASSLPRAWDQPQHF
>-|-|TRBV7-9|TRBJ1-1
TGTGCCAGCAGCTTATGGGGCTTGGGCACTGAAGCTTTCTTT
CASSLWGLGTEAFF
>TRBD1|-|TRBV29-1|TRBJ2-2
TGCAGCGGAATGACAGGGGGCGCCACCGGGGAGCTGTTTTTT
CSGMTGGATGELFF
>-|-|TRBV2|TRBJ1-5
TGTGCCAGCAGTCGCACGGCAGGGGGCAATCAGCCCCAGCATTTT
CASSRTAGGNQPQHF
>TRBD1|-|TRBV28|TRBJ2-1
TGTGCCAGCAGTTTGGGGACAGGGATTAGCTCCTACAATGAGCAGTTCTTC
CASSLGTGISSYNEQFF
>TRBD2|-|TRBV7-6|TRBJ2-5
TGTGCCAGCACCCCCGGGCTAGCGGGGGGGCAGGGGACCCAGTACTTC
CASTPGLAGGQGTQYF
>-|-|TRBV27|TRBJ2-1
TGTGCCAGCAGAAACTTCGGGGGTGAGCAGTTCTTC
CASRNFGGEQFF
>-|-|TRBV21-1|TRBJ2-2
TGTGCCAGCAGCAAAAGGGGCGGGAGACGGGAGCTGTTTTTT
CASSKRGGRRELFF
>-|-|TRBV29-1|TRBJ2-7
TGCAGCGCCGGGGGACTCCCAGTCAGCGAGCAGTACTTC
CSAGGLPVSEQYF
>-|-|TRBV30|TRBJ2-1
TGTGCCTGGAGTTCCCTACAGGGCTCGCCGAACAATGAGCAGTTCTTC
CAWSSLQGSPNNEQFF
>TRBD2|-|TRBV11-2|TRBJ2-1
TGTGCCAGCAGCCCCGGGACTATCTACAATGAGCAGTTCTTC
CASSPGTIYNEQFF
>-|-|TRBV7-9|TRBJ2-5
TGTGCCAGCAGCTTAATCTCGGGAGGGGGCAAAGGAGAGACCCAGTACTTC
CASSLISGGGKGETQYF
>-|once|TRBV28|TRBJ2-5
TGTGCCATCTTGGACAGACAAGAGACCCAGTACTTC
CAILDRQETQYF
>TRBD1|-|TRBV15|TRBJ1-3
TGTGCCACCAGCTGGCCATTTAGGACAGGAGCAAACACCATATATTTT
CATSWPFRTGANTIYF
>-|-|TRBV29-1|TRBJ1-2
TGCAGCGTTGGAGGGGGGGGCGGGGAATATGGCTACACCTTC
CSVGGGGGEYGYTF
>TRBD2|-|TRBV4-2|TRBJ2-1
TGTGCCAGCAGCCAAGTAGGCGGGGGGGGGTACAGTGAGCAGTTCTTC
CASSQVGGGGYSEQFF
>TRBD1|few|TRBV4-3|TRBJ1-4
TGCGCCAGCAGCCAAGGTGACAGGGGAACTGAAAAACTGTTTTTT
CASSQGDRGTEKLFF
>TRBD1|-|TRBV6-1|TRBJ2-7
TGTGCCAGTGGGACAGGCCTCGCCTACGAGCAGTACTTC
CASGTGLAYEQYF
>-|-|TRBV12-5|TRBJ1-1
TGTGCTAGTGGTTTGCAACAGAACACTGAAGCTTTCTTT
CASGLQQNTEAFF
>-|-|TRBV11-2|TRBJ2-7
TGTGCCAGCAGTCAAAAGTCCAACCGCGGGCAGTACTTC
CASSQKSNRGQYF
>-|once|TRBV27|TRBJ2-7
TGTGCCAGCAGTTTGTATAGGGGGTACGAGCAGTACTTC
CASSLYRGYEQYF
>-|-|TRBV19|TRBJ1-5
TGTGCCAGTAGTGAACAGGGTGGCTCGATGGGTCAGCCCCAGCATTTT
CASSEQGGSMGQPQHF
>TRBD1|-|TRBV5-6|TRBJ1-6
TGTGCCAGCGGGATGGTCAGGGGGTCCTTCCCCCTCCACTTT
CASGMVRGSFPLHF
>TRBD1|-|TRBV5-4|TRBJ1-2
TGTGCCAGCAGCCAAAGACAGGGACCCTATGGCTACACCTTC
CASSQRQGPYGYTF
>TRBD2|-|TRBV4-1|TRBJ2-1
TGCGCCAGCAGCCAAGCACTAGCGGGGGCCAAAAATAACAATGAGCAGTTCTTC
CASSQALAGAKNNNEQFF
>TRBD1|once|TRBV28|TRBJ1-5
TGTGCCAGCTCCCAAGGGGGCAGTCCCAATCAGCCCCAGCATTTT
CASSQGGSPNQPQHF
>-|-|TRBV7-2|TRBJ2-2
TGTGCCAGCAGCTTACATTCGGGGAACACCGGGGAGCTGTTTTTT
CASSLHSGNTGELFF
>-|-|TRBV28|TRBJ1-5
TGTGCCAGCACCCTGCGGCAGCTAAGAGAGAGCAATCAGCCCCAGCATTTT
CASTLRQLRESNQPQHF
>TRBD1|-|TRBV10-3|TRBJ1-1
TGTGCCATCAGTGAGCCGGGACAGATGAACACTGAAGCTTTCTTT
CAISEPGQMNTEAFF
>-|-|TRBV4-1|TRBJ2-1
TGCGCCAGCAGCCTTCGTAGCGAGAACTCCTACAATGAGCAGTTCTTC
CASSLRSENSYNEQFF
>TRBD2|once|TRBV5-6|TRBJ2-1
TGTGCCAGCAGCTTGCCCGGGGCCGGGGGGTCCTACAATGAGCAGTTCTTC
CASSLPGAGGSYNEQFF
>TRBD1|-|TRBV11-2|TRBJ1-4
TGTGCCAGCAGGAAAGGGACAGCAAATGAAAAACTGTTTTTT
CASRKGTANEKLFF
>TRBD1|many|TRBV6-1|TRBJ1-2
TGTGCCAGCAGTGTAACCCGGACAGGCGCAAGGGAGTATGGCTACACCTTC
CASSVTRTGAREYGYTF
>-|-|TRBV18|TRBJ2-1
TGTGCCAGCTCGCTTCAACTAGAATCTAACAATGAGCAGTTCTTC
CASSLQLESNNEQFF
>-|-|TRBV4-3|TRBJ2-3
TGCGCCAGCAGCCAAGATCCCACTAGCCCCGATACGCAGTATTTT
CASSQDPTSPDTQYF
>TRBD2|-|TRBV9|TRBJ2-7
TGTGCCAGCAGCGAGGGACTAGCGGGCGAGCAGTACTTC
CASSEGLAGEQYF
>TRBD2|-|TRBV7-3|TRBJ2-3
TGTGCCAGCAGCTCGGCTAGCGGGGCCACAGATACGCAGTATTTT
CASSSASGATDTQYF
>-|-|TRBV19|TRBJ1-1
TGTGCCAGTAGTCCCGGGAGGGGTGGAAACACTGAAGCTTTCTTT
CASSPGRGGNTEAFF
>TRBD1|-|TRBV18|TRBJ1-5
TGTGCCAGCTCACCAGCTGGACAGGCCAATCGGCCCCAGCATTTT
CASSPAGQANRPQHF
>-|once|TRBV6-1|TRBJ1-4
TGTGCCAGTTTTAGCGGGGGTGGGGGTGAAAAACTGTTTTTT
CASFSGGGGEKLFF
>TRBD1|-|TRBV5-8|TRBJ1-1
TGTGCCAGCAGCCCTATCCGGACAGGGGCACGATTGAACACTGAAGCTTTCTTT
CASSPIRTGARLNTEAFF
>-|-|TRBV9|TRBJ2-6
TGTGCCAGCAGCGTAGTTAGGCGGGACTCTGGGGCCAACGTCCTGACTTTC
CASSVVRRDSGANVLTF
>TRBD1|-|TRBV11-2|TRBJ1-2
TGTGCCAGCAGCCTGACCGGGACAGTCGCCCATGGCTACACCTTC
CASSLTGTVAHGYTF
>TRBD1|once|TRBV6-5|TRBJ2-3
TGTGCCAGCAGTTACCGGACAGGGTTGGGCACAGATACGCAGTATTTT
CASSYRTGLGTDTQYF
>TRBD1|-|TRBV5-1|TRBJ1-2
TGCGCCAGCAGCTTGGAGGGGACAGCATATGGCTACACCTTC
CASSLEGTAYGYTF
>TRBD1|-|TRBV5-5|TRBJ2-5
TGTGCCAGCAGCTTGAATCCAGGGGGAGAGACCCAGTACTTC
CASSLNPGGETQYF
>-|once|TRBV4-1|TRBJ1-3
TGCGCCAGCAGCCAAGTCCCGGGAAGGACTGGAAACACCATATATTTT
CASSQVPGRTGNTIYF
>TRBD1|many|TRBV7-9|TRBJ1-2
TGTGCCAGCCCCGAAACGAAGACAGGGGCGGATGGCTACACCTTC
CASPETKTGADGYTF
>-|-|TRBV10-3|TRBJ2-3
TGTGCCATCAGTGGGGGGGTTGGTACAGATACGCAGTATTTT
CAISGGVGTDTQYF
>TRBD1|-|TRBV7-9|TRBJ1-1
TGTGCCAGCAGCTACACAGGGGACAGTACTGAAGCTTTCTTT
CASSYTGDSTEAFF
>-|-|TRBV7-9|TRBJ1-2
TGTGCCAGCAGCTTAGTGTGGCAGCCAGGGCATGGCTACACCTTC
CASSLVWQPGHGYTF
>-|-|TRBV27|TRBJ2-1
TGTGCCAGCAGTCCCCCGGGTCCCAATGAGCAGTTCTTC
CASSPPGPNEQFF
>TRBD2|-|TRBV28|TRBJ2-1
TGTGCCACCCAGGGAGCGGGAGTGAATGAGCAGTTCTTC
CATQGAGVNEQFF
>TRBD1|-|TRBV6-4|TRBJ1-1
TGTGCCACACCAGAGAGGCAGGAAAAGGGGGCTGAGATGTGCACTGAAGCTTTCTTT
CATPERQEKGAEMCTEAFF
>TRBD2|-|TRBV9|TRBJ2-3
TGTGCCAGCAGCGTAGGACTAGCGGGGTTGACAGATACGCAGTATTTT
CASSVGLAGLTDTQYF
>-|-|TRBV6-5|TRBJ2-7
TGTGCCAGCTGGAGTCCAGGCAGCGGCGGAGAGCAGTACTTC
CASWSPGSGGEQYF
>TRBD1|-|TRBV5-6|TRBJ2-1
TGTGCCAGCAGCTTGGCCTTTGGAGACAGGGATGCGGGTGAGCAGTTCTTC
CASSLAFGDRDAGEQFF
>TRBD2|-|TRBV6-4|TRBJ2-1
TGTGCCAGCAGTGAGGAGGCGGGGGGTCACCTCCTCTACAATGAGCAGTTCTTC
CASSEEAGGHLLYNEQFF
>-|few|TRBV6-6|TRBJ2-7
TGTGCCAGCAGTTACTCGGACCACTCAGGGGCAGAGCAGTACTTC
CASSYSDHSGAEQYF